This T cell receptor (beta chain) was obtained from a study of identical twins. From the 5' RACE reads, TCRdb called clonotypes with MiXCR, one entry per CDR3 protein. The data show 200,000 to 250,000 distinct CDR3 sequences, 10% to 15% seen once. The germline V gene encodes CDR1 SEHNR and CDR2 FQNEAQ (reference sequence). The CDR3 runs 14 residues. The V end lost 4 bases, the J end lost 5 bases, and 14 bases lay between the germline ends. These data also featured in a second study, about yellow fever vaccine responses in identical twins.

This chain connects TRBV7-9 to TRBJ2-5; D ambiguous. Source material: memory (CD45RO+) T cells sorted from blood. This clonotype was obtained from a woman under 30 in good health. The chain's CDR3 is CASSSRLTEETQYF. In nucleotides, the CDR3 is TGTGCCAGCAGCTCGAGGTTAACGGAGGAGACCCAGTACTTC.